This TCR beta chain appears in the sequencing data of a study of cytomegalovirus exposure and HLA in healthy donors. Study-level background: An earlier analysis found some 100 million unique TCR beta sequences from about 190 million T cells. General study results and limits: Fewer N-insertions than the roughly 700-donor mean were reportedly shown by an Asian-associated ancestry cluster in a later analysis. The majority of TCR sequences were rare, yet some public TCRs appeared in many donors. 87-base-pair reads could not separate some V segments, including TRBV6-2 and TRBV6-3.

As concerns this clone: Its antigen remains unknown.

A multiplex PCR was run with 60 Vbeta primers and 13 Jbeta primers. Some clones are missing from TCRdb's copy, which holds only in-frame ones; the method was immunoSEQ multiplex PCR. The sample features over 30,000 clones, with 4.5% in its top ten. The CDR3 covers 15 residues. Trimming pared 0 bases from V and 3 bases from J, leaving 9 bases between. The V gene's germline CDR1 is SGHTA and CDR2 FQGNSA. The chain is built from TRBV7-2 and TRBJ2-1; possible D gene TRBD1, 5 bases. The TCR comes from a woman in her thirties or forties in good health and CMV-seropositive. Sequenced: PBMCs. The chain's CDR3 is CASSLAGLFYNEQFF. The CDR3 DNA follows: TGTGCCAGCAGCTTAGCGGGGCTATTCTACAATGAGCAGTTCTTC.